This is a list of T cell receptor beta chains from one sample in a study of PD-1 blockade in classical Hodgkin lymphoma. Generated by immunoSEQ multiplex PCR, the TCRdb table keeps only in-frame clones and is missing some. The sample contains about 25,000 clones, roughly 94% of which appear only once. Sequenced sample: peripheral blood mononuclear cells (PBMCs). The receptors originated from a human donor with classical Hodgkin lymphoma. Both conserved end residues are part of each CDR3. A D gene is named only where the DNA matches it firmly. A clone size is listed for some rows: how often the clone was seen (once, few, many), or a class if it is expanded.

clone_size	d_call	v_call	cdr3_length	j_call	cdr3_nt	cdr3_aa
.	.	TRBV2	13	TRBJ1-3	TGTGCCAGCACGGTAGGGCCTGGAAACACCATATATTTT	CASTVGPGNTIYF
.	.	TRBV2	13	TRBJ1-1	TGTGCCAGCGAGACGGACCGGGGCACTGAAGCTTTCTTT	CASETDRGTEAFF
.	TRBD2	TRBV11-3	16	TRBJ2-5	TGTGCCAGCAGCCAGCGACTAGCGGGAGTTGGGGAGACCCAGTACTTC	CASSQRLAGVGETQYF
.	.	TRBV19	17	TRBJ1-2	TGTGCCAGTAGTATTGGGACGGGTACCTCTACTAACTATGGCTACACCTTC	CASSIGTGTSTNYGYTF
.	TRBD1	TRBV6-1	15	TRBJ2-2	TGTGCCAGCAGACGGACAGGGGGTAGGGCCGGGGAGCTGTTTTTT	CASRRTGGRAGELFF
.	.	TRBV11-1	11	TRBJ1-1	TGTGCCAGCACCCTAGGCACTGAAGCTTTCTTT	CASTLGTEAFF
once	.	TRBV5-3	9	TRBJ1-2	TGTGCCTTAAGCCGCGGCTACACCTTC	CALSRGYTF
.	.	TRBV6-6	14	TRBJ1-2	TGTGCCAGCAGGGCGGCGGTAGCTAACTATGGCTACACCTTC	CASRAAVANYGYTF
once	.	TRBV4-3	16	TRBJ2-7	TGCGCCAGCAGCCAGGCATGGGGCAGCCACTCCTACGAGCAGTACTTC	CASSQAWGSHSYEQYF
.	.	TRBV9	15	TRBJ2-1	TGTGCCAGCAGCGCCGCTTCGAGCTCCTACAATGAGCAGTTCTTC	CASSAASSSYNEQFF
few	.	TRBV6-6	15	TRBJ1-4	TGTGCCAGCAGTACCGTAGGGGCAGAGTATGAAAAACTGTTTTTT	CASSTVGAEYEKLFF
.	.	TRBV4-2	13	TRBJ2-3	TGTGCCAGCAGCCAAGCCCGTATAGATACGCAGTATTTT	CASSQARIDTQYF
.	TRBD1	TRBV15	14	TRBJ1-5	TGTGCCACCAGCAGAGGAGGGACAGCTGAGCCCCAGCATTTT	CATSRGGTAEPQHF
.	TRBD1	TRBV9	16	TRBJ1-4	TGTGCCAGCAGCACCCGACAGGGGAGTGATAATGAAAAACTGTTTTTT	CASSTRQGSDNEKLFF
.	.	TRBV2	14	TRBJ1-2	TGTGCCAGCAGTGAAACGGACTTCAGCTATGGCTACACCTTC	CASSETDFSYGYTF
.	TRBD2	TRBV7-2	15	TRBJ2-1	TGTGCCAGCAGACGGACTAGCGGGAGAGGCGATGAGCAGTTCTTC	CASRRTSGRGDEQFF
.	.	TRBV14	12	TRBJ2-7	TGTGCCAGCAGCCTCGGGGGCTACGAGCAGTACTTC	CASSLGGYEQYF
.	.	TRBV18	14	TRBJ1-5	TGTGCCAGCTCACCACCGGGGGTGTCTCAGCCCCAGCATTTT	CASSPPGVSQPQHF
.	TRBD2	TRBV5-8	19	TRBJ2-3	TGTGCCAGCAGCGCTGGGACTAGCGGGGCCCATAGAGGCACAGATACGCAGTATTTT	CASSAGTSGAHRGTDTQYF
.	TRBD1	TRBV30	14	TRBJ2-3	TGTGCCTGGACCGAGAGGGGGCCCGCAGATACGCAGTATTTT	CAWTERGPADTQYF
.	.	TRBV9	16	TRBJ2-1	TGTGCCAGCAGCGTAGGGGGGCGTAGCTCCTACAATGAGCAGTTCTTC	CASSVGGRSSYNEQFF
.	.	TRBV6-6	16	TRBJ1-6	TGTGCCAGCAGTTACATGACTAGCTCCTATAATTCACCCCTCCACTTT	CASSYMTSSYNSPLHF
.	.	TRBV5-1	14	TRBJ1-1	TGCGCCAGCAGCTCCCCTCCCCCCCACTCTGAAGCTTTCTTT	CASSSPPPHSEAFF
few	.	TRBV9	16	TRBJ2-3	TGTGCCAGCAGCTCCGCCGAGGGGGGGCGGGCAGATACGCAGTATTTT	CASSSAEGGRADTQYF
.	.	TRBV7-2	14	TRBJ1-1	TGTGCCAGCAGCTTAGGAAAGAGGAACACTGAAGCTTTCTTT	CASSLGKRNTEAFF
.	.	TRBV5-1	13	TRBJ1-2	TGCGCCAGCAGCGCGGACAGCCCCTATGGCTACACCTTC	CASSADSPYGYTF
.	.	TRBV9	10	TRBJ2-1	TGTGCCAGCAGCGGAAATGAGCAGTTCTTC	CASSGNEQFF
.	.	TRBV6-1	13	TRBJ1-1	TGTGCCAGCAGTGCACAGCTGAACACTGAAGCTTTCTTT	CASSAQLNTEAFF
.	.	TRBV7-9	13	TRBJ1-1	TGTGCCAGCAGCTTAGCTCTCCCCCTAGGGGCTTTCTTT	CASSLALPLGAFF
.	.	TRBV15	15	TRBJ2-6	TGTGCCACCAGCAGAGATACTTCTGGGGCCAACGTCCTGACTTTC	CATSRDTSGANVLTF
once	TRBD2	TRBV27	12	TRBJ2-7	TGTGCCTCCGGGAGGGGTTCCTACGAGCAGTACTTC	CASGRGSYEQYF
once	.	TRBV2	13	TRBJ2-5	TGTGCCAGCAGGGGACCGTTCCAAGAGACCCAGTACTTC	CASRGPFQETQYF
.	.	TRBV6-5	13	TRBJ2-7	TGTGCCAGCAGCCGACAGCTAGTCTACGAGCAGTACTTC	CASSRQLVYEQYF
.	.	TRBV19	16	TRBJ2-7	TGTGCCAGTAGTAAGGGAAGAAACATAAAAAACTACGAGCAGTACTTC	CASSKGRNIKNYEQYF
.	.	TRBV11-3	12	TRBJ1-1	TGTGCCAGCAGCCCCGACACCACTGAAGCTTTCTTT	CASSPDTTEAFF
.	TRBD2	TRBV11-2	15	TRBJ2-7	TGTGCCAGCAAAACCTCGCGGGGGGGCACCTACGAGCAGTACTTC	CASKTSRGGTYEQYF
.	.	TRBV7-2	13	TRBJ2-5	TGTGCCAGCAGCTTAGTGAATGGAGAGACCCAGTACTTC	CASSLVNGETQYF
.	.	TRBV7-6	13	TRBJ2-1	TGTGCCAGCAGCCCTCCGGACCGTAATGAGCAGTTCTTC	CASSPPDRNEQFF
once	.	TRBV7-2	16	TRBJ2-3	TGTGCCAGCAGCTTAGATGCGCAGGTAAGTCAGGATACGCAGTATTTT	CASSLDAQVSQDTQYF
.	.	TRBV6-6	12	TRBJ1-5	TGTGCCAGCAGTTTGACCAATCAGCCCCAGCATTTT	CASSLTNQPQHF
.	.	TRBV29-1	12	TRBJ2-7	TGCAGCGTTTGGCTAGCGCTGGGCGAGCAGTACTTC	CSVWLALGEQYF
.	.	TRBV11-3	14	TRBJ1-6	TGTGCCAGCAGCTTGGAGGGGAATGGATCACCCCTCCACTTT	CASSLEGNGSPLHF